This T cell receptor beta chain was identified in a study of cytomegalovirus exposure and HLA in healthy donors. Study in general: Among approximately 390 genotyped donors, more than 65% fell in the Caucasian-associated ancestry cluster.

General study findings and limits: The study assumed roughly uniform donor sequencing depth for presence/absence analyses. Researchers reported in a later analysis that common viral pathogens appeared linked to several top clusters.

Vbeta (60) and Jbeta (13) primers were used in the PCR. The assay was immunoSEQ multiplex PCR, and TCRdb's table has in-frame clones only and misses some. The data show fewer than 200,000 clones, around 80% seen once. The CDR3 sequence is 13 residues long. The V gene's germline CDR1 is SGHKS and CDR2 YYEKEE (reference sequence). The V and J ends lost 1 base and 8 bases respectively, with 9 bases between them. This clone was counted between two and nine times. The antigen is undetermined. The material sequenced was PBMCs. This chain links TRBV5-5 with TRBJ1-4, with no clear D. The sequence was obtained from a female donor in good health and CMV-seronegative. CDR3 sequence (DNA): TGTGCCAGCAGCTTGTTACGGGTCGAAAAACTGTTTTTT. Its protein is CASSLLRVEKLFF.